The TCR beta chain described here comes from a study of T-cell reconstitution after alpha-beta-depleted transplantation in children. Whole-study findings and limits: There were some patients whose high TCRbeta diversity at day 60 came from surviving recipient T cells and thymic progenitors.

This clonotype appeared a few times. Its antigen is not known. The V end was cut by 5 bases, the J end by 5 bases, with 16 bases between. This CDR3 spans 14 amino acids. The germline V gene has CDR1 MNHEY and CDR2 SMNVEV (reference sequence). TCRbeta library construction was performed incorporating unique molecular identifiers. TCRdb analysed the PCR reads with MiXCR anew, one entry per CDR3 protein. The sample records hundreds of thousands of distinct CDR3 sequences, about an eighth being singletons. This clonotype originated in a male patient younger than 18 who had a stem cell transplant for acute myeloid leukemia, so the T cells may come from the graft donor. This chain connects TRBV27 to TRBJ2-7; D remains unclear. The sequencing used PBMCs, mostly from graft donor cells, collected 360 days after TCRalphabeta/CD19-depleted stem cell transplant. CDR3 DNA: TGTGCCAGCAGTCCGGATGTAGATGGGGACGAGCAGTACTTC. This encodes CASSPDVDGDEQYF.